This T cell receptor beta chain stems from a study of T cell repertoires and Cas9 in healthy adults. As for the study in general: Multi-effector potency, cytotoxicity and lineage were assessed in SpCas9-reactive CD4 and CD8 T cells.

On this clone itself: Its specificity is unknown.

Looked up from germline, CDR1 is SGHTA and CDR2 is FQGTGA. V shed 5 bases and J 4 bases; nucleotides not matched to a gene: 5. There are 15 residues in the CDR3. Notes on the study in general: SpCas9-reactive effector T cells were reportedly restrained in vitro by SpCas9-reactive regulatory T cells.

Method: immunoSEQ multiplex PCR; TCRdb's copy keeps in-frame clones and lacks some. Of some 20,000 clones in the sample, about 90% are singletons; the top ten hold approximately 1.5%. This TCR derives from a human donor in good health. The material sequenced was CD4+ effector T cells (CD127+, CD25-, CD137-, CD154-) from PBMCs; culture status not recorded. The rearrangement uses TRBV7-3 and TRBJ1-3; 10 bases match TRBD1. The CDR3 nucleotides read TGTGCCAGCAGCCCCGACAGGGGGCTCGGAAACACCATATATTTT. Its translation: CASSPDRGLGNTIYF.